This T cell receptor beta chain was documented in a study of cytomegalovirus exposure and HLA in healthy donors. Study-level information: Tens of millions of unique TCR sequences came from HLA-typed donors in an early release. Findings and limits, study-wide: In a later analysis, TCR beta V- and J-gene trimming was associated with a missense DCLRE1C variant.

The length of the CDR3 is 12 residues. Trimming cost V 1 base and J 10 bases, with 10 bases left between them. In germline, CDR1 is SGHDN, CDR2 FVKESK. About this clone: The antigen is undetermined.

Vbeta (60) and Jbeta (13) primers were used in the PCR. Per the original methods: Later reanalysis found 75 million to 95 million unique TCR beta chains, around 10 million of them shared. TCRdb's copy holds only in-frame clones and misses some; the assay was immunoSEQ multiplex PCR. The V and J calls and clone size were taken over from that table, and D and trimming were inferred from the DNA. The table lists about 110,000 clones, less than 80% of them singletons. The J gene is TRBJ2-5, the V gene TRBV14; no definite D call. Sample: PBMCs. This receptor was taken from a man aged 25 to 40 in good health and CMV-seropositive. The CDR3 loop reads CASSQVVTVQYF. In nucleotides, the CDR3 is TGTGCCAGCAGCCAAGTGGTCACGGTCCAGTACTTC. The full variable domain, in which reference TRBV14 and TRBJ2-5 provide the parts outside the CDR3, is EAGVTQFPSHSVIEKGQTVTLRCDPISGHDNLYWYRRVMGKEIKFLLHFVKESKQDESGMPNNRFLAERTGGTYSTLKVQPAELEDSGVYFCASSQVVTVQYFGPGTRLLVL.